These 21 T cell receptor beta chains share one sample of origin, sequenced in a study of cytomegalovirus exposure and HLA in healthy donors. With 60 Vbeta and 13 Jbeta primers, the PCR was carried out. The assay was immunoSEQ multiplex PCR, and TCRdb's table has in-frame clones only and misses some. This sample lists more than 95,000 clones; its ten largest clones have 2.2%. The sample taken for sequencing was PBMCs. Source of these receptors: a man between 40 and 49 years old in good health and CMV-seronegative.

The chain employs TRBV30 and TRBJ1-6; D remains unclear. Trimming took off 5 bases at V and 3 bases at J, with 8 bases between the two ends. Germline V gene data show CDR1 as GTSNPN and CDR2 as SVGIG (reference sequence). The CDR3 consists of 13 residues. Here the CDR3 reads CAWADIYNSPLHF. CDR3 DNA sequence: TGTGCCTGGGCGGATATCTATAATTCACCCCTCCACTTT.

V is TRBV19 and J is TRBJ2-7; 11 nucleotides align to TRBD2. Looked up from germline, CDR1 is LNHDA and CDR2 is SQIVND (reference sequence). The trim removed 5 bases at V and 12 bases at J, leaving 12 bases unmatched. The CDR3 totals 14 residues. For the CDR3, the DNA is TGTGCCAGTAGTTCCGGGACTAGCGGCGGAGTGCCGTACTTC. The encoded protein is CASSSGTSGGVPYF.

The V call is TRBV14, the J call TRBJ2-7, with 10 positions matching TRBD2. CDR3 length equals 16 residues. Germline assignment: CDR1 SGHDN and CDR2 FVKESK. The V gene end was trimmed by 1 base and the J gene end by 5 bases; junction bases not matched to a gene: 8. The CDR3 nucleotides read TGTGCCAGCAGCCAAGGACAGCTAGCGGGAGTTCACGAGCAGTACTTC. It translates to CASSQGQLAGVHEQYF.

The chain is built from TRBV7-8 and TRBJ2-3; D is ambiguous. The CDR3 runs 18 residues. V was pared by 5 bases and J by 1 base, with 22 bases between. CDR1 SGHVS and CDR2 FQNEAQ come from the germline V gene. The CDR3 DNA is TGTGCCAGCAGCGCCTGGGTATCGGCGGTTGCGGGCACAGATACGCAGTATTTT. This sequence encodes CASSAWVSAVAGTDTQYF.

The chain joins TRBV5-6 to TRBJ2-1; 9 bases agree with TRBD2. This CDR3 contains 16 residues. The trim removed 4 bases at V and 5 bases at J, leaving 10 bases unmatched. Germline V gives CDR1 SGHDT, CDR2 YYEEEE. Written as DNA, the CDR3 is TGTGCCAGCAGCCGGTTCCTAGCGGGAAGGGACAATGAGCAGTTCTTC. Protein sequence: CASSRFLAGRDNEQFF.

This chain joins TRBV5-6 and TRBJ2-5, with D perhaps matching TRBD2 (6 bases). Germline CDR1 is SGHDT and CDR2 is YYEEEE. This CDR3 has 15 amino acids. The V end lost 1 base, the J end lost 0 bases, and 10 bases lay between the germline ends. CDR3 sequence: CASSLRAGYQETQYF. The CDR3, as DNA: TGTGCCAGCAGCTTGAGGGCGGGGTACCAAGAGACCCAGTACTTC.

The V and J genes are TRBV5-1 and TRBJ2-5; D is uncertain. The CDR3 sequence is 13 residues long. Germline V lookup: CDR1 SGHRS, CDR2 YFSETQ. V was clipped by 0 bases and J by 5 bases, with 8 bases between them. CDR3 loop: CASSLAYAETQYF. CDR3 sequence (DNA): TGCGCCAGCAGCTTGGCCTACGCGGAGACCCAGTACTTC.

This chain connects TRBV5-1 to TRBJ1-2, with D uncertain. The CDR3 covers 14 residues. Trimming removed 5 bases from V and 2 bases from J, with 13 bases in between. Germline CDR1 SGHRS, CDR2 YFSETQ. The CDR3 region is CASRNSQPNYGYTF. The CDR3 DNA follows: TGCGCCAGCAGGAACAGTCAACCCAACTATGGCTACACCTTC.

The genes are TRBV19 and TRBJ1-1; 11 bases agree with TRBD1. The ends lost 1 base at V and 5 bases at J; junction bases unmatched: 3. CDR1 is LNHDA, CDR2 SQIVND, per germline (reference sequence). The CDR3 spans 15 residues. CDR3 DNA sequence: TGTGCCAGTAGTATAGTCGGGACAGGGGGTACTGAAGCTTTCTTT. Protein product: CASSIVGTGGTEAFF.

The gene calls are TRBV10-1 and TRBJ2-5; a possible D gene is TRBD1 (6 bases). The J call is doubtful: the DNA matches TRBJ2-7 better. Per the germline V gene, CDR1 is WNHNN and CDR2 is SYGVQD (reference sequence). The CDR3 has 13 residues. The CDR3, as DNA: TGCGCCAGCAGTAGGGACATACCCTACGAGCAGTACTTC. This codes for CASSRDIPYEQYF.

The V gene is TRBV28, the J gene TRBJ2-7; D might be TRBD2 (6 bases). V lost 7 bases, J lost 5 bases, and 12 bases lay in between. The V gene's germline CDR1 is MDHEN and CDR2 SYDVKM. This CDR3 spans 12 amino acids. CDR3 protein: CASTARTNEQYF. Written as DNA, the CDR3 is TGTGCCAGCACTGCTCGGACTAACGAGCAGTACTTC.

This chain links TRBV29-1 with TRBJ2-1; D possibly corresponds to TRBD2 (6 bases). CDR3 length: 15 residues. The germline gives CDR1 SQVTM, CDR2 ANQGSEA. V lost 7 bases, J lost 2 bases, and 18 bases lay in between. The CDR3 loop is CSAPSERATYNEQFF. CDR3 nucleotides: TGCAGCGCCCCATCCGAGCGGGCGACCTACAATGAGCAGTTCTTC.

The chain has TRBV23-1 and TRBJ1-5, with a weak D call TRBD1 (6 bases). TRBV23-1 is an ORF, and what it does is uncertain. This CDR3 spans 16 amino acids. Trimming removed 2 bases from V and 4 bases from J, with 15 bases in between. The CDR3 sequence is CASSQPPRGRNQPQHF. The CDR3 DNA is TGCGCCAGCAGTCAACCCCCCAGGGGCCGGAATCAGCCCCAGCATTTT.

This chain links TRBV10-3 with TRBJ2-2; maybe TRBD2 (5 bases). V lost 8 bases and J lost 2, with 12 bases in between. The CDR3 is 14 residues long. The germline V gene has CDR1 ENHRY and CDR2 SYGVKD. The CDR3 bases are TGTGCCATCTTGACTAAGTCCAACACCGGGGAGCTGTTTTTT. Translation gives CAILTKSNTGELFF.

The chain uses TRBV6-5 and TRBJ2-1; TRBD2 matches at 12 bases. The CDR3 is made up of 15 amino acids. Per the germline V gene, CDR1 is MNHEY and CDR2 is SVGAGI. V gave up 5 bases and J gave up 6 bases; unmatched junction bases: 5. The CDR3 region is CASSKTSGSGNEQFF. CDR3 nucleotide sequence: TGTGCCAGCAGTAAGACTAGCGGGAGTGGCAATGAGCAGTTCTTC.

The V call is TRBV15, the J call TRBJ1-5; 9 bases fit TRBD1. This CDR3 contains 15 residues. The V segment lost 3 bases and the J segment 7 bases; nucleotides outside the gene matches: 7. CDR1 LNHNV and CDR2 YYDKDF come from the germline V gene (reference sequence). The CDR3 loop reads CATSRGTGGGQPQHF. In nucleotides, the CDR3 is TGTGCCACCAGCAGGGGTACAGGGGGCGGACAGCCCCAGCATTTT.

CDR3 coding DNA: TGTGCCAGCAGTCACCTAGCGGGAGGTTACAATGAGCAGTTCTTC. Residues: CASSHLAGGYNEQFF. This chain links TRBV6-5 with TRBJ2-1; TRBD2 matches 11 bases. J gave up 4 bases and V 5 bases, and 4 bases lay outside the gene matches. The CDR3 length is 15 residues. Germline CDR1 reads MNHEY; CDR2 reads SVGAGI.

The chain recombines TRBV5-1 with TRBJ1-4, with 8 bases matching TRBD1. Germline V gene lookup returns CDR1 SGHRS and CDR2 YFSETQ. J lost 8 bases, V lost 3 bases, and 12 bases had no gene match. The CDR3 totals 16 residues. The CDR3 loop is CASSSNTQGAREKLFF. In nucleotides, the CDR3 is TGCGCCAGCAGCTCAAATACTCAGGGGGCGAGGGAAAAACTGTTTTTT.

The chain couples TRBV28 to TRBJ2-3; TRBD2 is a possible D gene (6 bases). Germline-derived CDR1 and CDR2 are MDHEN and SYDVKM. Deletions cut 10 bases from V and 4 bases from J, with 24 bases between. CDR3 length equals 16 residues. In DNA, the CDR3 is TGTGCCATCGCCCTTAGCGGAATGGGGGTCGCAGATACGCAGTATTTT. It is translated as CAIALSGMGVADTQYF.

The chain has TRBV4-1 and TRBJ1-5, with 7 bases that match TRBD1. After removal of 1 base from V and 5 bases from J, the junction contained 2 bases not matched to a gene. Germline assignment: CDR1 MGHRA and CDR2 YSYEKL. The CDR3 is made up of 14 amino acids. As DNA, the CDR3 is TGCGCCAGCAGCCAAGGACAGGGACATCAGCCCCAGCATTTT. Its protein is CASSQGQGHQPQHF.

The CDR3 protein is CASSSQGRGSLGDGYTF. The CDR3 DNA is TGTGCCAGCAGTTCCCAGGGTCGAGGCTCCCTGGGTGATGGCTACACCTTC. The chain recombines TRBV27 with TRBJ1-2, with a weak D call TRBD1 (5 bases). Looked up from germline, CDR1 is MNHEY and CDR2 is SMNVEV (reference sequence). With 4 bases removed from V and 6 bases from J, the gap between germline ends came to 24 bases. The CDR3 extends over 17 amino acids.